This passage covers 19 T cell receptor beta chains from one sample sequenced in a study of cytomegalovirus exposure and HLA in healthy donors. The PCR made use of 60 Vbeta and 13 Jbeta primers. Method: immunoSEQ multiplex PCR; TCRdb's copy keeps in-frame clones and lacks some. The repertoire holds 110,000 to 150,000 clones, with about 80% as singletons. Sample: PBMCs. Every receptor here comes from a woman aged 55-69 years in good health and CMV-seropositive.

This clone turned up a few times. The chain uses TRBV29-1 and TRBJ2-5; D is possibly TRBD2 (6 bases). The V gene lost 6 bases and the J gene lost 1 base, with 12 bases spanning the gap. CDR1 and CDR2 from the germline V gene are SQVTM and ANQGSEA. The CDR3 has 13 residues. The CDR3 sequence is CSVPRDFQETQYF. In nucleotides, the CDR3 is TGCAGCGTGCCCCGGGACTTCCAAGAGACCCAGTACTTC.

This CDR3 reads CAISRQSSGNTIYF. The CDR3 DNA follows: TGTGCCATCAGCCGACAGAGCTCTGGAAACACCATATATTTT. The chain has TRBV10-3 and TRBJ1-3; tentative D call: TRBD1 (5 bases). The CDR3 contains 14 residues. The V gene lost 6 bases and the J gene lost 0 bases, with 9 bases spanning the gap. Germline V gives CDR1 ENHRY, CDR2 SYGVKD.

The chain couples TRBV4-3 to TRBJ2-7, with a tentative D call TRBD1 (5 bases). Germline-derived CDR1 and CDR2 are LGHNA and YSLEER. The V end lost 0 bases, the J end lost 2 bases, and 11 bases lay between the germline ends. CDR3 size: 15 residues. The CDR3 here is CASSQDRQGPYEQYF. In nucleotides, the CDR3 is TGCGCCAGCAGCCAAGATCGCCAGGGCCCCTACGAGCAGTACTTC.

This chain uses TRBV5-1 with TRBJ2-6; D not certain. There are 15 residues in the CDR3. Germline V gene sequence: CDR1 SGHRS, CDR2 YFSETQ. V lost 3 bases and J 2 bases, leaving 9 bases between the germline ends. DNA for the CDR3: TGCGCCAGCAGCTCCCCTCAGGCTGGGGCCAACGTCCTGACTTTC. This sequence encodes CASSSPQAGANVLTF.

This clone was recorded a few times. The rearrangement links TRBV5-1 to TRBJ1-4, with 9 bases identical to TRBD1. CDR1 is SGHRS and CDR2 is YFSETQ in the germline V gene. CDR3 size: 15 residues. V gave up 2 bases and J gave up 7 bases; unmatched junction bases: 6. As DNA, the CDR3 is TGCGCCAGCAGCTTACAGGGGGCTGGGGGTGAAAAACTGTTTTTT. Translating gives CASSLQGAGGEKLFF. Based on the CDR3 plus reference TRBV5-1 and TRBJ1-4, the full variable domain is KAGVTQTPRYLIKTRGQQVTLSCSPISGHRSVSWYQQTPGQGLQFLFEYFSETQRNKGNFPGRFSGRQFSNSRSEMNVSTLELGDSALYLCASSLQGAGGEKLFFGSGTQLSVL.

The chain links TRBV6-1 to TRBJ2-7; tentatively, D is TRBD1 (6 bases). In germline, CDR1 is MNHNS, CDR2 SASEGT. The CDR3 spans 14 residues. Trimming took off 2 bases at V and 5 bases at J, with 13 bases between the two ends. The CDR3 protein is CASSERQGYHEQYF. CDR3 in DNA: TGTGCCAGCAGTGAAAGGCAGGGGTACCACGAGCAGTACTTC.

This chain connects TRBV28 to TRBJ2-7, with TRBD2 matching over 7 bases. The CDR3 is 12 amino acids. V trimming: 5 bases; J trimming: 6 bases; junction bases outside the gene matches: 4. Germline lookup yields CDR1 MDHEN and CDR2 SYDVKM. In DNA, the CDR3 is TGTGCCAGCAGTGGGAGGGATCTCGAGCAGTACTTC. Its translation: CASSGRDLEQYF.

This clone has a handful of counts. The chain joins TRBV4-3 to TRBJ1-5; 9 bases map to TRBD1. The CDR3 consists of 14 residues. Germline CDR1 reads LGHNA; CDR2 reads YSLEER. V lost 5 bases to trimming and J lost 5 bases; unmatched junction nucleotides: 4. CDR3 sequence: CASSVRTGDQPQHF. In DNA, the CDR3 is TGCGCCAGCAGCGTCCGGACAGGGGATCAGCCCCAGCATTTT.

This chain joins TRBV7-9 and TRBJ2-7, with D possibly matching TRBD1 (7 bases). V lost 5 bases to trimming and J lost 6 bases, with 8 bases between them. Per the germline V gene, CDR1 is SEHNR and CDR2 is FQNEAQ (reference sequence). This CDR3 has 11 residues. DNA of the CDR3: TGTGCCAGCAGCCAGGGGGGCGAGCAGTACTTC. Translating it yields CASSQGGEQYF.

The chain recombines TRBV7-2 with TRBJ2-1; 9 bases match TRBD2. CDR1 is SGHTA and CDR2 is FQGNSA in the germline V gene. Trimming removed 5 bases from V and 6 bases from J; junction bases left unmatched: 14. CDR3 length: 17 residues. This CDR3 reads CASSPRVSGSGSNEQFF. The CDR3, as DNA: TGTGCCAGCAGCCCCCGGGTGAGTGGTAGCGGGAGCAATGAGCAGTTCTTC.

The chain is built from TRBV4-1 and TRBJ1-1, with 8 bases matching TRBD1. The V gene's germline CDR1 is MGHRA and CDR2 YSYEKL. V lost 3 bases to trimming and J lost 4 bases; unmatched junction nucleotides: 16. The CDR3 totals 18 residues. In DNA, the CDR3 is TGCGCCAGCAGCCAGCCGGTTCAATGGACAGGGAGTCGCACTGAAGCTTTCTTT. Protein: CASSQPVQWTGSRTEAFF.

This chain uses TRBV18 with TRBJ2-3; D is ambiguous. Trimming pared 6 bases from V and 2 bases from J, leaving 6 bases between. This CDR3 has 12 residues. CDR1 is KGHSH, CDR2 LQKENI, per germline. The CDR3 sequence is CASSPSTDTQYF. Here the CDR3 DNA reads TGTGCCAGCTCCCCTTCCACAGATACGCAGTATTTT.

The V call is TRBV9, the J call TRBJ2-1; 7 nucleotides align to TRBD1. CDR1 is SGDLS, CDR2 YYNGEE, per germline. This CDR3 spans 15 amino acids. With 2 bases clipped from V and 2 bases from J, the junction kept 4 bases outside the gene matches. Written as DNA, the CDR3 is TGTGCCAGCAGCGTTTCGGGACAGACCTACAATGAGCAGTTCTTC. It translates to CASSVSGQTYNEQFF.

This chain joins TRBV7-8 and TRBJ2-5, with D possibly being TRBD1 (5 bases). The germline V gene encodes CDR1 SGHVS and CDR2 FQNEAQ. The V end was cut by 1 base, the J end by 3 bases, with 9 bases between. The CDR3 has 14 residues. The CDR3: CASSLGVREETQYF. Written as DNA, the CDR3 is TGTGCCAGCAGCTTAGGGGTCAGGGAAGAGACCCAGTACTTC.

The chain has TRBV6-5 and TRBJ1-3; possibly TRBD1 for D (5 bases). The CDR3 is 14 residues long. From germline, CDR1 is MNHEY and CDR2 SVGAGI. V gave up 0 bases and J gave up 4 bases, with 7 bases separating them. In nucleotides, the CDR3 is TGTGCCAGCAGTTACTCAGGGGCGGGAAACACCATATATTTT. Translation gives CASSYSGAGNTIYF.

This clone was seen a handful of times. V usage is TRBV19 and J usage is TRBJ2-6; a weak D match, TRBD1 (6 bases). With 4 bases removed from V and 2 bases from J, the gap between germline ends came to 6 bases. Per germline, CDR1 LNHDA and CDR2 SQIVND (reference sequence). The CDR3 spans 14 residues. The CDR3 DNA sequence: TGTGCCAGTAGTAAGGGGGCTGGGGCCAACGTCCTGACTTTC. Encoded protein: CASSKGAGANVLTF.

J is TRBJ2-2 and V is TRBV9, with D possibly matching TRBD2 (6 bases). V lost 4 bases to trimming and J lost 6 bases, with 10 bases between them. CDR1 and CDR2 from the germline V gene are SGDLS and YYNGEE. The CDR3 contains 13 residues. CDR3 DNA: TGTGCCAGCAGCTCCCGACTAGCCGGGGAGCTGTTTTTT. This gives the protein CASSSRLAGELFF.

CDR3 amino acids: CASSQWGTEGEKLFF. For the CDR3, the DNA is TGCGCCAGCAGCCAGTGGGGGACAGAAGGTGAAAAACTGTTTTTT. The V gene is TRBV4-1, the J gene TRBJ1-4, with 7 nucleotides matching TRBD1. CDR1 is MGHRA and CDR2 is YSYEKL in the germline V gene. V shed 3 bases and J 7 bases; nucleotides not matched to a gene: 8. This CDR3 region has 15 residues.

This clone was observed a handful of times. The V and J genes are TRBV5-1 and TRBJ2-7, with D maybe TRBD1 (6 bases). Between the trimmed V and J ends, which lost 2 bases and 0 bases, there was a span of 12 bases. Germline CDR1 reads SGHRS; CDR2 reads YFSETQ. This CDR3 is built from 15 residues. CDR3 sequence: CASSFTRGTSYEQYF. CDR3 nucleotide sequence: TGCGCCAGCAGCTTCACCAGGGGTACCTCCTACGAGCAGTACTTC.